This entry lists 17 T cell receptor beta chains sequenced from one sample in a study of CD8+ T cells in alopecia areata. Regarding treatment: oral pan-JAK inhibitor, 5-10 mg twice daily. Reverse transcription of extracted RNA yielded cDNA, which provided the sequencing template. The protocol was immunoSEQ multiplex PCR, while the TCRdb copy is restricted to in-frame clones and leaves out a portion. The table includes about 110,000 clones, under 60% detected once. Sequencing used CD8+ T cells sorted from blood, obtained at week 24, from a patient treated with tofacitinib. These receptors were taken from a human donor with alopecia areata.

The V call is TRBV9, the J call TRBJ2-1; the D is unclear. The V and J ends lost 7 bases and 8 bases respectively, with 10 bases between them. Germline CDR1 SGDLS, CDR2 YYNGEE. This CDR3 region has 11 residues. Here the CDR3 DNA reads TGTGCCAGCGACAATGGGGATGAGCAGTTCTTC. Its translation is CASDNGDEQFF.

The chain joins TRBV6-5 to TRBJ2-7; 8 bases agree with TRBD1. The length of the CDR3 is 14 residues. Germline CDR1 is MNHEY and CDR2 is SVGAGI. Trimming removed 6 bases from V and 5 bases from J; junction bases left unmatched: 9. The CDR3 reads CASSGQGIAHEQYF. The CDR3 DNA reads TGTGCCAGCAGCGGACAGGGAATCGCCCACGAGCAGTACTTC.

This clone was counted a single time. V usage is TRBV9 and J usage is TRBJ2-3; unclear D gene. CDR1 and CDR2 from the germline V gene are SGDLS and YYNGEE. V was clipped by 4 bases and J by 6 bases, with 9 bases between them. The CDR3 has 12 residues. CDR3 in DNA: TGTGCCAGCAGCCCGGTTGGGGATACGCAGTATTTT. Amino acids: CASSPVGDTQYF.

This clone was picked up a small number of times. V and J are TRBV7-9 and TRBJ2-7; 12 nucleotides match TRBD1. CDR1 is SEHNR and CDR2 is FQNEAQ in the germline V gene (reference sequence). V shed 4 bases, J shed 6 bases, and the junction held 7 bases outside the gene matches. This CDR3 is 15 amino acids long. In DNA form, the CDR3 reads TGTGCCAGCAGCTCCCGGGACAGGGGGCTCTCCGAGCAGTACTTC. This gives the protein CASSSRDRGLSEQYF. The whole variable domain, remainder taken from reference TRBV7-9 and TRBJ2-7, is DTGVSQNPRHKITKRGQNVTFRCDPISEHNRLYWYRQTLGQGPEFLTYFQNEAQLEKSRLLSDRFSAERPKGSFSTLEIQRTEQGDSAMYLCASSSRDRGLSEQYFGPGTRLTVT.

The chain is built from TRBV19 and TRBJ2-5, with 12 bases fitting TRBD2. The germline CDR1 and CDR2 sequences are LNHDA and SQIVND (reference sequence). Trimming removed 1 base from V and 4 bases from J; junction bases left unmatched: 4. The length of the CDR3 is 16 residues. The CDR3 DNA sequence: TGTGCCAGTAGTATAGTATGGGGACTAGCGGGAGAGACCCAGTACTTC. Translating it yields CASSIVWGLAGETQYF. The full variable domain, with the rest looked up from reference TRBV19 and TRBJ2-5, is DGGITQSPKYLFRKEGQNVTLSCEQNLNHDAMYWYRQDPGQGLRLIYYSQIVNDFQKGDIAEGYSVSREKKESFPLTVTSAQKNPTAFYLCASSIVWGLAGETQYFGPGTRLLVL.

The J gene is TRBJ2-5, the V gene TRBV6-5; D gene ambiguous. Per germline, CDR1 MNHEY and CDR2 SVGAGI. Trimming took 8 bases from V and 5 from J, leaving 3 bases between them. The CDR3 has 9 residues. The CDR3 spells CASGETQYF. The CDR3 DNA reads as TGTGCCAGCGGGGAGACCCAGTACTTC.

V gene TRBV27 combines with J gene TRBJ1-2; 9 bases map to TRBD1. The CDR3 totals 13 residues. V lost 5 bases and J lost 6; bases outside the gene matches: 4. The V gene's germline CDR1 is MNHEY and CDR2 SMNVEV (reference sequence). Written as DNA, the CDR3 is TGTGCCAGCAGTCCATGGACAGGGGATGGCTACACCTTC. Translated, it gives CASSPWTGDGYTF.

The J gene is TRBJ1-2, the V gene TRBV5-1; 7 bases fit TRBD1. CDR1 SGHRS and CDR2 YFSETQ come from the germline V gene. After removal of 4 bases from V and 0 bases from J, the junction contained 6 bases not matched to a gene. The length of the CDR3 is 15 residues. CDR3 protein: CASSDRQGANYGYTF. CDR3 sequence (DNA): TGCGCCAGCAGCGACCGACAGGGAGCTAACTATGGCTACACCTTC.

The chain carries TRBV11-2 and TRBJ2-3; D is perhaps TRBD1 (5 bases). CDR1 and CDR2 from the germline V gene are SGHAT and FQNNGV. The CDR3 length is 14 residues. Trimming took 2 bases from V and 1 from J, leaving 7 bases between them. The CDR3 here is CASSLPGRTDTQYF. As DNA, the CDR3 is TGTGCCAGCAGCTTACCAGGGCGCACAGATACGCAGTATTTT.

The chain has TRBV9 and TRBJ2-7; the D is unclear. V dropped 0 bases and J dropped 6 bases, with 7 bases sitting between them. The CDR3 is 12 amino acids. Germline assignment: CDR1 SGDLS and CDR2 YYNGEE. The CDR3 sequence: CASSVGGGEQYF. The CDR3 DNA reads as TGTGCCAGCAGCGTAGGGGGTGGCGAGCAGTACTTC.

The CDR3 nucleotides are TGTGCCAGCAGCTTAGGGATTCGGGGGAACATGAACACTGAAGCTTTCTTT. As protein: CASSLGIRGNMNTEAFF. The chain carries TRBV7-2 and TRBJ1-1; D might be TRBD1 (5 bases). The CDR3 extends over 17 amino acids. Germline V lookup: CDR1 SGHTA, CDR2 FQGNSA. Trimming pared 1 base from V and 0 bases from J, leaving 15 bases between.

This sequence joins TRBV10-3 and TRBJ2-1, with TRBD2 as a possible D gene (6 bases). V was trimmed by 7 bases and J by 3 bases, leaving 13 bases between them. The CDR3 spans 14 residues. Germline values: CDR1 ENHRY, CDR2 SYGVKD. DNA of the CDR3: TGTGCCATCACTTCGGGGGACTTCTACAATGAGCAGTTCTTC. Protein product: CAITSGDFYNEQFF.

The rearrangement uses TRBV15 and TRBJ2-3; a weak D match, TRBD1 (5 bases). From germline, CDR1 is LNHNV and CDR2 YYDKDF (reference sequence). This CDR3 region has 16 residues. The V gene lost 1 base and the J gene lost 1 base, with 12 bases spanning the gap. CDR3 protein: CATSRVRARGTDTQYF. The CDR3 region has the DNA TGTGCCACCAGCAGAGTCAGGGCTAGGGGCACAGATACGCAGTATTTT.

V and J are TRBV2 and TRBJ2-6, with D unclear. Germline CDR1 and CDR2: SNHLY and FYNNEI. Trimming removed 8 bases from V and 0 bases from J, with 8 bases in between. This CDR3 is 14 amino acids long. In DNA, the CDR3 is TGTGCCAGCTTAGGACGCTCTGGGGCCAACGTCCTGACTTTC. Amino acid sequence: CASLGRSGANVLTF.

This clone appeared a single time. Germline and junction disagree at one end, which may indicate a read error. The rearrangement joins TRBV13 to TRBJ1-5; D is ambiguous. The CDR3 has 12 residues. Germline V gene lookup returns CDR1 PRHDT and CDR2 FYEKMQ (reference sequence). In DNA, the CDR3 is TGTGCCAGCAGCGTAGGCAATCAGCCCCAGCATTTT. This translates into CASSVGNQPQHF. Drawing the rest from reference TRBV13 and TRBJ1-5, the complete variable domain is AAGVIQSPRHLIKEKRETATLKCYPIPRHDTVYWYQQGPGQDPQFLISFYEKMQSDKGSIPDRFSAQQFSDYHSELNMSSLELGDSALYFCASSVGNQPQHFGDGTRLSIL.

The CDR3 spells CASSEDTYEQYF. The CDR3 region has the DNA TGTGCCAGCAGTGAAGACACCTACGAGCAGTACTTC. This rearrangement joins TRBV2 to TRBJ2-7; D call uncertain. The CDR3 loop spans 12 amino acids. Germline CDR1 and CDR2: SNHLY and FYNNEI. Trimming took 1 base from V and 2 from J, leaving 3 bases between them.

CDR3 in amino acids: CASSPAPSIVRDEQFF. The CDR3 nucleotides are TGTGCCAGCAGTCCTGCTCCCAGCATTGTTCGTGATGAGCAGTTCTTC. The chain couples TRBV27 to TRBJ2-1, with D unresolved. The V end was cut by 5 bases, the J end by 8 bases, with 22 bases between. Per germline, CDR1 MNHEY and CDR2 SMNVEV (reference sequence). The CDR3 length is 16 residues.